The rows below give T cell receptor beta chains drawn from one sample of a study of blood T cell repertoires in COVID-19. The assay was immunoSEQ multiplex PCR, and TCRdb's table has in-frame clones only and misses some. This table has about 52,000 clones, about 83% appearing once. Sequences were obtained from peripheral blood. These receptors all come from a man in his 70s with active COVID-19. The CDR3 runs from the conserved cysteine through the conserved F or W.

j_gene: TRBJ2-7; v_gene: TRBV5-1; CDR3aa: CASSLGGPSYEQYF
j_gene: TRBJ2-3; v_gene: TRBV5-1; CDR3aa: CASSLGSGQSTDTQYF
j_gene: TRBJ2-1; v_gene: TRBV30; CDR3aa: CAWSGRVEAEQFF
j_gene: TRBJ1-5; v_gene: TRBV6-5; CDR3aa: CASSYSGASNQPQHF
j_gene: TRBJ2-5; v_gene: TRBV9; CDR3aa: CASSVSAVGRETQYF
j_gene: TRBJ1-4; v_gene: TRBV7-6; CDR3aa: CASSLGADINEKLFF
j_gene: TRBJ1-5; v_gene: TRBV7-3; CDR3aa: CASSLTRDQPQHF
j_gene: TRBJ2-7; v_gene: TRBV19; CDR3aa: CASGGISYEQYF
j_gene: TRBJ1-3; v_gene: TRBV5-1; CDR3aa: CASSSISSTGGNTIYF
j_gene: TRBJ1-1; v_gene: TRBV3-1/TRBV3-2; CDR3aa: CASSRGSGTEAFF
j_gene: TRBJ2-3; v_gene: TRBV24-1; CDR3aa: CATSEGLAIDTQYF
j_gene: TRBJ2-3; v_gene: TRBV5-6; CDR3aa: CASSLSIYPTSDTQYF
j_gene: TRBJ2-7; v_gene: TRBV27; CDR3aa: CASSLQTRPGTGPYEQYF
j_gene: TRBJ1-5; v_gene: TRBV7-2; CDR3aa: CASSLGLSNQPQHF
j_gene: TRBJ1-2; v_gene: TRBV6-2/TRBV6-3; CDR3aa: CASSYSGDGYTF
j_gene: TRBJ1-1; v_gene: TRBV6-5; CDR3aa: CASRETGSAEAFF
j_gene: TRBJ1-2; v_gene: TRBV27; CDR3aa: CASTLPRTGERGYTF
j_gene: TRBJ1-5; v_gene: TRBV2; CDR3aa: CASSEGRISNQPQHF
j_gene: TRBJ2-3; v_gene: TRBV9; CDR3aa: CASSLGLAGGLEADTQYF
j_gene: TRBJ2-7; v_gene: TRBV30; CDR3aa: CAWGEAAEQYF
j_gene: TRBJ1-6; v_gene: TRBV12-3/TRBV12-4; CDR3aa: CASRRQGNSPLHF
j_gene: TRBJ1-2; v_gene: TRBV5-5; CDR3aa: CASSLGQGAIGGYTF
j_gene: TRBJ1-5; v_gene: TRBV30; CDR3aa: CAWSVGSAGGYQPQHF
j_gene: TRBJ1-1; v_gene: TRBV18; CDR3aa: CASSPAGTGVNTEAFF
j_gene: TRBJ1-5; v_gene: TRBV7-8; CDR3aa: CASSFGRDQPQHF
j_gene: TRBJ2-5; v_gene: TRBV7-9; CDR3aa: CASSPLRGRFQETQYF
j_gene: TRBJ1-1; v_gene: TRBV6-4; CDR3aa: CASSQGGNTEAFF
j_gene: TRBJ2-5; v_gene: TRBV24-1; CDR3aa: CATSGGQGWETQYF
j_gene: TRBJ1-4; v_gene: TRBV5-6; CDR3aa: CALGTGGEKLFF
j_gene: TRBJ2-2; v_gene: TRBV3-1/TRBV3-2; CDR3aa: CASSQDFQGAGELFF
j_gene: TRBJ1-1; v_gene: TRBV7-9; CDR3aa: CASSKLVTEAFF
j_gene: TRBJ2-7; v_gene: TRBV9; CDR3aa: CASSVGTARDEQYF
j_gene: TRBJ2-2; v_gene: TRBV7-2; CDR3aa: CASSLVSGGTGGELFF
j_gene: TRBJ2-7; v_gene: TRBV7-9; CDR3aa: CASSPTKLGTYEQYF
j_gene: TRBJ1-3; v_gene: TRBV4-3; CDR3aa: CASSHGPGSGNTIYF
j_gene: TRBJ1-2; v_gene: TRBV12-3/TRBV12-4; CDR3aa: CASSQAGGVGYTF
j_gene: TRBJ1-4; v_gene: TRBV5-6; CDR3aa: CASSFGQGWDEKLFF
j_gene: TRBJ1-1; v_gene: TRBV3-1/TRBV3-2; CDR3aa: CASTPAGNTEAFF
j_gene: TRBJ1-2; v_gene: TRBV15; CDR3aa: CATSRDLAGEDGYTF
j_gene: TRBJ2-7; v_gene: TRBV4-1; CDR3aa: CASSQGPGGYEQYF